This TCR beta chain stems from a study of blood T cell repertoires in COVID-19. Study summary: Spain, Italy and the United States supplied samples that represented acute and convalescent COVID-19. PBMCs, B-cell-depleted T cells, or T cells were the source of the cDNA or gDNA that made up the material.

Original methodology: For nucleated cells, counts were estimated from reference gene primer amplification. Data came from immunoSEQ multiplex PCR; TCRdb stores just in-frame clones and leaves some out. V and J calls and clone size are copied from that table; D and trimming were computed from the DNA. The repertoire holds 35,000 to 50,000 clones, with around 89% as singletons. Germline CDR1 is DFQATT and CDR2 is SNEGSKA (reference sequence). Trimming stripped 3 bases from V and 2 bases from J, with 19 bases between. This CDR3 has 16 amino acids. Sample: peripheral blood. V usage is TRBV20-1 and J usage is TRBJ2-5; possible D gene TRBD1, 6 bases. This sequence originates from a human donor in a cohort sampled during active COVID-19. CDR3: CSASLSGVVVQETQYF. The CDR3 nucleotides read TGCAGTGCTAGTCTGTCAGGGGTTGTTGTACAAGAGACCCAGTACTTC.